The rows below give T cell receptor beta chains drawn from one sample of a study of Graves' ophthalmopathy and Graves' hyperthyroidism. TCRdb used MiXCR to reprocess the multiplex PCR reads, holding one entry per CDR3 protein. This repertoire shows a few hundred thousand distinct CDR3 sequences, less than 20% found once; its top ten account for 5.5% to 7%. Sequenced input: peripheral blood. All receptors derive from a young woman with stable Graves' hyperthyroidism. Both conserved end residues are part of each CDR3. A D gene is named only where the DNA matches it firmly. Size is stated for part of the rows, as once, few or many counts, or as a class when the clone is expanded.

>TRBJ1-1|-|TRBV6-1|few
TGTGCCAGCAGTGGGCCGAGGTCGGCTTGGGTCAATGAAGCTTTCTTT
CASSGPRSAWVNEAFF
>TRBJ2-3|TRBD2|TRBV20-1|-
TGCAGTGCCCTGAAGCGGGGGGCCCCACCTACAGATACGCAGTATTTT
CSALKRGAPPTDTQYF
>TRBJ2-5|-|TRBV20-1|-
TGCAGTGCTGGGGGTGGGGGGCCCCCAGAGACCCAGTACTTC
CSAGGGGPPETQYF
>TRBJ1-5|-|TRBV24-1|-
TGTGCCACCAGTGATGGCAGGGGCGGCAATCAGCCCCAGCATTTT
CATSDGRGGNQPQHF
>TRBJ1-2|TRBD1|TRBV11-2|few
TGTGCCAGCAGCCAGGGGGCGCGGGGCTACACCTTC
CASSQGARGYTF
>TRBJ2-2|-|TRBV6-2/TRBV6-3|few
TGTGCCAGCAGACCCGACACCAGCCTGAACACCGGGGAGCTGTTTTTT
CASRPDTSLNTGELFF
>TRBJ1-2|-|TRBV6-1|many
TGTGCCAGCAGTGGACTTTCTAACTATGGCTACACCTTC
CASSGLSNYGYTF
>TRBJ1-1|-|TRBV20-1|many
TGCAGTGCTAGTCTCAGGGTGAACACTGAAGCTTTCTTT
CSASLRVNTEAFF
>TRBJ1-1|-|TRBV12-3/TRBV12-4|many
TGTGCCACCCGCGAGAACACTGAAGCTTTCTTT
CATRENTEAFF
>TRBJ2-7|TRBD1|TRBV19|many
TGTGCCAGTAGCCATACAGGGGAAGGTTCCTACGAGCAGTACTTC
CASSHTGEGSYEQYF
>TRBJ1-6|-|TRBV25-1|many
TGTGCCAGCAGTGAATCTCAGGGTTCACCCCTCCACTTT
CASSESQGSPLHF
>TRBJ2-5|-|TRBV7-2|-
TGTGCCAGCAGCCCGTGGGCAGGGGGGGAGACCCAGTACTTC
CASSPWAGGETQYF
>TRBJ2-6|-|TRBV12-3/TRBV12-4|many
TGTGCCAGCAGTTTAGCGGGGCAGAAACCGCTATCTGGGGCCAACGTCCTGACTTTC
CASSLAGQKPLSGANVLTF
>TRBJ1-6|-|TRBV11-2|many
TGTGCCAGCAGCTTGGGGAGGGTAAAGCTGGCACCCCTCCACTTT
CASSLGRVKLAPLHF
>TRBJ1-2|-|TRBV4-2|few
TGTGCCAGCAGCCAAGATTCGGCGCAGGGACGAGGCTACACCTTC
CASSQDSAQGRGYTF
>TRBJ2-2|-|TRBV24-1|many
TGTGCCACCAGTGATACCGGGACCAGCAACACCGGGGAGCTGTTTTTT
CATSDTGTSNTGELFF
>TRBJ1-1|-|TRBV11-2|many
TGTGCCAGCAGTTTTGGGGGGTTCCTTCGAGGGAACACTGAAGCTTTCTTT
CASSFGGFLRGNTEAFF
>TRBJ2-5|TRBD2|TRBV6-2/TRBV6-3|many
TGTGCCAGCAGTCTAGCGGGACCTCAAGAGACCCAGTACTTC
CASSLAGPQETQYF
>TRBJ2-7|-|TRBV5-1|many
TGCGCCAGCAGCTCCGGACCTACGAGCTCCTACGAGCAGTACTTC
CASSSGPTSSYEQYF
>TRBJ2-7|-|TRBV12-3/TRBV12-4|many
TGTGCCAGCAGTCGTAAGGGGCAGAAACAGTACTTC
CASSRKGQKQYF
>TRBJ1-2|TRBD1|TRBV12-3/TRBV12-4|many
TGTGCCAGCAACGGGGAGGGGGCTCGCTATGGCTACACCTTC
CASNGEGARYGYTF
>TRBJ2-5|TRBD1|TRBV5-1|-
TGCGCCAGCAGCTCCGGTAGGGGGCCAGAGACCCAGTACTTC
CASSSGRGPETQYF
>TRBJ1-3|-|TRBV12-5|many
TGTGCTAGTGGTTTGGACGGGGGGCATTCTGGAAACACCATATATTTT
CASGLDGGHSGNTIYF
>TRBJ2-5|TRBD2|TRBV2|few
TGTGCCAGCAGCGATAGCGGGGGGCAAGAGACCCAGTACTTC
CASSDSGGQETQYF
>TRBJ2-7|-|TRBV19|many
TGTGCCACCGGACAGACGACCTACGAGCAGTACTTC
CATGQTTYEQYF
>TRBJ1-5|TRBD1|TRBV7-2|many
TGTGCCAGCAGCTTCCCAGGGGGGTGCCCCCAGCATTTT
CASSFPGGCPQHF
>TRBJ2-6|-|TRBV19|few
TGTGCCAGTAGTGCGCCCCACAGGGAGTCTGGGGCCAACGTCCTGACTTTC
CASSAPHRESGANVLTF
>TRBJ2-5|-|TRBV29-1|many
TGCAGCGTTGGGCAGATGAAACAAGAGACCCAGTACTTC
CSVGQMKQETQYF
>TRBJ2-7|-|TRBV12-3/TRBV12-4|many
TGTGCCAGCAGACAGACAGGATCCTACGAGCAGTACTTC
CASRQTGSYEQYF
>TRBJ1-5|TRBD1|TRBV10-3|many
TGTGCCATCAGTGAACAGGGGACAGCGGCTCAGCCCCAGCATTTT
CAISEQGTAAQPQHF
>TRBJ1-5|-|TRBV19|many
TGTGCCAGTAGTATAGTAGGGAGGAATCAGCCCCAGCATTTT
CASSIVGRNQPQHF
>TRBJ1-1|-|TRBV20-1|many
TGCAGTGCTAGAGATTTCGGGAGACTGCACACTGAAGCTTTCTTT
CSARDFGRLHTEAFF
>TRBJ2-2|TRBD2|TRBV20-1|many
TGCAGTGCTAGAGATCGGGGACTAGCGGGGGGCCGCGGCGGGGAGCTGTTTTTT
CSARDRGLAGGRGGELFF
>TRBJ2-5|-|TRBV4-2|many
TGTGCCAGCAGCCAAGCAACCGGGACGCGCGTTGTGACCCAGTACTTC
CASSQATGTRVVTQYF
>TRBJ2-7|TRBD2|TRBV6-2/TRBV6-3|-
TGTGCCAGCAGTTACGCCGGTTGGCGGGAGTCGTACGAGCAGTACTTC
CASSYAGWRESYEQYF
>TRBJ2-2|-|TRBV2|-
TGTGCCAGCAGTGTTCTCAGGGGGAACACCGGGGAGCTGTTTTTT
CASSVLRGNTGELFF
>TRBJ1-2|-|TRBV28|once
TGTGGTTCCGGGAACTATGGCTACACCTTC
CGSGNYGYTF
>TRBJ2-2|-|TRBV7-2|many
TGTGCCAGCAGCTTCATCCTAGACGGAGACGGGGAGCTGTTTTTT
CASSFILDGDGELFF
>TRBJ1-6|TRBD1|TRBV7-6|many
TGTGCCAGCAGCCGACAGCCCCCGGGACAGGGAAGTTCACCCCTCCACTTT
CASSRQPPGQGSSPLHF
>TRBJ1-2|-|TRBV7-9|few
TGTGCCAGCAGCTTAGCGGAGGTACCCTACTATGGCTACACCTTC
CASSLAEVPYYGYTF
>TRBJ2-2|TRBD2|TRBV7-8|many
TGTGCCAGCAGCTTAGCACTAGCGGGGTCCACCGGGGAGCTGTTTTTT
CASSLALAGSTGELFF
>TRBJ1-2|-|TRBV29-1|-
TGCAGCGTTGGAGCGTGGGGGGCCCACGGCTACACCTTC
CSVGAWGAHGYTF
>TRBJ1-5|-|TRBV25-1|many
TGTGCCAGCAGTGAATTCACAGGCACTCAGCCCCAGCATTTT
CASSEFTGTQPQHF
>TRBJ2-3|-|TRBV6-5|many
TGTGCCAGCAGTTACGCTCTTTCGGGGGATACGCAGTATTTT
CASSYALSGDTQYF
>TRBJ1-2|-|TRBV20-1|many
TGCAGTGCTAGGACGGACAGAAGGCCTGCCCATGGCTACACCTTC
CSARTDRRPAHGYTF
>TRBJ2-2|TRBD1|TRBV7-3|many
TGTGCCAGCAGCTTAAGATCCTCCGGGACAGGGCTGGGGGAGCTGTTTTTT
CASSLRSSGTGLGELFF
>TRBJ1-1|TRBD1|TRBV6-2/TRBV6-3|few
TGTGCCAGCAGCCAACAGGGGGCCGGGACTGAAGCTTTCTTT
CASSQQGAGTEAFF